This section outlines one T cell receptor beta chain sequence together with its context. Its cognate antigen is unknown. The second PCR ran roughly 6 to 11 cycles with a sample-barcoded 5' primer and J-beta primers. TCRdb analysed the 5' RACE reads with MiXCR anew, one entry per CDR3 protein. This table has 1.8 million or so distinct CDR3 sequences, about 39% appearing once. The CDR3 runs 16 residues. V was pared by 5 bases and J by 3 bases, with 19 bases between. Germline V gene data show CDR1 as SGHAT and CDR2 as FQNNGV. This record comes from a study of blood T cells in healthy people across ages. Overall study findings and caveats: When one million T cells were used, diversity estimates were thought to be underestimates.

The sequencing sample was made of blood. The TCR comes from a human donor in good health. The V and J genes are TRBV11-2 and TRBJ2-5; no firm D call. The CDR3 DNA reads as TGTGCCAGCAGCGCCGATGGGGTCCTTGGCGAAGAGACCCAGTACTTC. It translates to CASSADGVLGEETQYF.